This is a list of T cell receptor beta chains from one sample in a study of blood T cell repertoires in COVID-19. Clones were sequenced by immunoSEQ multiplex PCR, and TCRdb holds only the in-frame ones, with some missing. The profile shows around 190,000 clones, around nine tenths of them singletons. The specimen was peripheral blood. These receptors were obtained from a man younger than 35 with active or convalescent COVID-19. CDR3s leave out the opening cysteine and the closing phenylalanine or tryptophan.

j_call v_call cdr3_aa
TRBJ2-7 TRBV7-8 ASSLASGRLYEQY
TRBJ2-2 TRBV12-5 ASGFREGLAGELF
TRBJ2-7 TRBV7-9 ASSFSGAYEQY
TRBJ1-2 TRBV7-2 ASSSPSGAYYGYT
TRBJ2-3 TRBV4-2 ASSQDGLAGTDTQY
TRBJ1-3 TRBV6-5 ATSDGVSGNTIY
TRBJ1-2 TRBV19 ASLKDQGGGYT
TRBJ2-5 TRBV11-1 ASSQNPGPQETQY
TRBJ1-2 TRBV19 ASSIPPGQVNYGYT
TRBJ2-7 TRBV5-1 ASSPPSGTRPYEQY
TRBJ2-5 TRBV2 ASSASGGGQETQY
TRBJ2-1 TRBV27 ASSLSWRGSSYNEQF
TRBJ2-3 TRBV7-2 ASSSGWDTQY
TRBJ2-3 TRBV11-2 ASSLLDRGTDTQY
TRBJ1-1 TRBV5-1 ASSWVEGLLTEAF
TRBJ2-2 TRBV10-3 AISGTGSLAGELF
TRBJ2-7 TRBV9 ASSVGDSPGPYEQY
TRBJ2-5 TRBV5-1 ASDVAGGPQETQY
TRBJ1-5 TRBV3-1/TRBV3-2 ASSPGWWSNQPQH
TRBJ2-1 TRBV7-2 ASSFSSGRFENEQF
TRBJ1-1 TRBV11-2 ASAGSTEAF
TRBJ1-4 TRBV6-5 ASSQRGTNEKLF
TRBJ1-3 TRBV7-9 ASSERTGNTIY
TRBJ1-1 TRBV6-1 ASSEGDRAEAF
TRBJ2-1 TRBV5-4 ASSLMGLGTNEQF
TRBJ2-2 TRBV3-1/TRBV3-2 ASSPDRGNTGELF
TRBJ2-3 TRBV5-1 ASSLELAGIGTQY
TRBJ2-1 TRBV19 ASSIRYNEQF
TRBJ1-1 TRBV24-1 ATSDLRSGTGLNTEAF
TRBJ1-4 TRBV2 ASSDLQGAGEKLF
TRBJ2-1 TRBV4-3 ASSQSGTSGFDEQF
TRBJ2-7 TRBV5-1 ASSLAGTDYEQY
TRBJ1-6 TRBV11-2 ASSLTGGSVIYNSPLH
TRBJ1-2 TRBV5-4 ASSLAQDRAANYGYT
TRBJ2-3 TRBV5-6 ASSQPGTGRL
TRBJ2-7 TRBV5-8 ASSLYRRSSYEQY
TRBJ2-7 TRBV5-1 ASSLRQGATYEQY
TRBJ2-1 TRBV18 ASSPPRVGSGIRDEQF
TRBJ1-5 TRBV19 ASGQGWNQPQH
TRBJ1-2 TRBV6-5 ASRQGNYGYT
TRBJ2-2 TRBV28 ASSPPDRVTGELF
TRBJ2-5 TRBV5-1 ASSLEDRQETQY
TRBJ1-1 TRBV9 ASSGKGAGAEAF
TRBJ2-1 TRBV7-8 ASSLSRRSGKKSSYNEQF
TRBJ2-5 TRBV7-9 ASSSGLAAETQY
TRBJ2-2 TRBV24-1 ATSDMTTLNTGELF